This T cell receptor beta chain came from a study of spatial heterogeneity in lung cancer. General study points: TCRs found ubiquitously expanded in tumor appeared in blood more at resection than at follow-up.

Using its own MiXCR run on the 5' RACE reads, TCRdb lists one record per CDR3 protein. The sample holds 25,000 to 35,000 distinct CDR3 sequences, around 8% seen once. V trimming: 2 bases; J trimming: 6 bases; junction bases outside the gene matches: 11. The CDR3 covers 16 residues. Germline lookup yields CDR1 SNHLY and CDR2 FYNNEI. This clonotype was observed at least ten times. Its specificity is unknown. Time point specified: sample taken at primary tumor resection. Unsorted whole RNA of tumor, nontumor lung or frozen PBMC was sequenced. The material sequenced was PBMCs, taken at surgery. The receptor was isolated from a female donor with early-stage non-small cell lung cancer. The chain is built from TRBV2 and TRBJ2-7; TRBD2 matches at 9 bases. The CDR3 DNA is TGTGCCAGCAGTGAACGTCCTAGCGGGAAAGGGCGCGAGCAGTACTTC. Amino acids: CASSERPSGKGREQYF.